This T cell receptor beta chain comes out of a study of T cell repertoires in cytomegalovirus infection. Via MiXCR, TCRdb re-called the reads, giving one row per CDR3 protein. The sample yields fewer than 350,000 distinct CDR3 sequences, over 7.5% seen once. CDR1 SNHLY and CDR2 FYNNEI come from the germline V gene. V was cut by 6 bases and J by 10 bases, with 19 bases left in between. This CDR3 is 14 amino acids long. On this clonotype: Its antigen is as yet unknown.

Study results and limitations: CMV-specific TCR beta clonotypes restricted by HLA-C were the ones dominating the ex vivo response. Cumulative frequency of public TCR beta families picked out carriers of CMV plus the relevant HLA.

The receptor was isolated from a human donor in good health (CMV status not recorded). Some clones in this sample may be carry-over from other donors' samples. The chain is built from TRBV2 and TRBJ2-1; D perhaps matches TRBD2 (5 bases). Sequenced input: PBMCs. The CDR3 reads CASRAGLGRGEQFF. Written as DNA, the CDR3 is TGTGCCAGCAGGGCCGGACTGGGCCGGGGAGAGCAGTTCTTC.